The source of this TCR beta chain is a study of CD8 T cells in Susac syndrome. CD8+ and CD4+ blood T cells underwent TCR beta sequencing. While CD8+ and CD4+ T cells were isolated negatively, TEMRA cells were enriched by FACS. Worth noting for this clonotype: Its target is unknown.

Random hexamers were used to reverse transcribe the RNA input (about 0.5 to 1 ug). TCRdb called the immunoSEQ multiplex PCR reads again in MiXCR, with one record for every CDR3 protein. Among fewer than 200,000 distinct CDR3 sequences listed, about 95% were seen once. Study-level points and caveats: The study recognized that its TCR sequencing and HLA analysis covered a relatively small number of individuals.

Per the germline V gene, CDR1 is SEHNR and CDR2 is FQNEAQ (reference sequence). After removal of 5 bases from V and 4 bases from J, the junction contained 5 bases not matched to a gene. The CDR3 consists of 14 residues. The V call is TRBV7-9, the J call TRBJ2-1; 7 bases are shared with TRBD2. Sequenced sample: CD4+ T cells from PBMCs. The clonotype comes from a human donor in good health. DNA of the CDR3: TGTGCCAGCAGCCTAACTAGCGTGTACAATGAGCAGTTCTTC. Its translation is CASSLTSVYNEQFF. Full variable domain (outside the CDR3, taken from reference TRBV7-9 and TRBJ2-1): DTGVSQNPRHKITKRGQNVTFRCDPISEHNRLYWYRQTLGQGPEFLTYFQNEAQLEKSRLLSDRFSAERPKGSFSTLEIQRTEQGDSAMYLCASSLTSVYNEQFFGPGTRLTVL.